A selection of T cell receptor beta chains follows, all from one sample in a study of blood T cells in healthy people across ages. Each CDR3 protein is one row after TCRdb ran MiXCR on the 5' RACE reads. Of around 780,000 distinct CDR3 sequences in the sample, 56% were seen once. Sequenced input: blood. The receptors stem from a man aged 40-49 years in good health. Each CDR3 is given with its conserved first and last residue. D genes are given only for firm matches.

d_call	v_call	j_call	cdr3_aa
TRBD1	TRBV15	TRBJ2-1	CATSRETGAINEQFF
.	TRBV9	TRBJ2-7	CASSVTLASEQYF
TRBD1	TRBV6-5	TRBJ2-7	CASSYRSTGTISYEQYF
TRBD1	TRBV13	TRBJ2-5	CASKDRGQETQYF
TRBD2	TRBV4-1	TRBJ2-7	CASSQGTSGIVFYEQYF
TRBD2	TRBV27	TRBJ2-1	CASIGISGRAGEQFF
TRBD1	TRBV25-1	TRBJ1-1	CASRQSGTGGTEAFF
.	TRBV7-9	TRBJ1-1	CASSHPGVEAFF
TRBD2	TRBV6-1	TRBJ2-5	CASSEGTSSETQYF
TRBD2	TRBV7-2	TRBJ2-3	CASSLLAGGAQDTQYF
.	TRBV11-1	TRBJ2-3	CASSQDPPGGYTDTQYF
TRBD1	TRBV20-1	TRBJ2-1	CSASPGQGTYNEQFF
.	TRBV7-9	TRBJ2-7	CASITRVGEQYF
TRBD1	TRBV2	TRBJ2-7	CASPTGAPPYEQYF
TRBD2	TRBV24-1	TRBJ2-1	CATSDPEGGDWGRDEQFF
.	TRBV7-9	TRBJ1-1	CASAGQSENTEAFF
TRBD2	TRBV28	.	CASSATRWGGETQYF
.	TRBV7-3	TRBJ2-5	CASSLSSSMETQYF
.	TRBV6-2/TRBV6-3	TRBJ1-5	CASSYAYQPQHF
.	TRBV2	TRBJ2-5	CASNNRPGEQYF
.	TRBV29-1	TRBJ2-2	CSVARNTGELFF
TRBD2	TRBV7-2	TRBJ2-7	CASSLVRAGGYEQYF
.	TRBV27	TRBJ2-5	CASSGGLQETQYF
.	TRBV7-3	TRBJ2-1	CASSATTGTSYNEQFF
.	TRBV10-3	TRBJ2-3	CAIGAGRTDTQYF
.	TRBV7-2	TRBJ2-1	CASSLHTEQFF
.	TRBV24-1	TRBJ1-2	CATSDLQREDGCTF
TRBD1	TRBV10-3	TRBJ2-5	CAIRDRGLETQYF
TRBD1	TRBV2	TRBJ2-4	CATSGQGTFQYF
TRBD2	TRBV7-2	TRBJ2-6	CASSPGPAGGSGANVLTF
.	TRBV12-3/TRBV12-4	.	CASSLLVRAETQYF
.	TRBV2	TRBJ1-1	CASSEVGGTEAFF
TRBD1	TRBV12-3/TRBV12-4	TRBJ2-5	CASKGNRGVQETQYF
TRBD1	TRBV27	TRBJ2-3	CASSPGTGGIRADTQYF
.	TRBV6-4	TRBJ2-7	CASSERHDGYEQYF
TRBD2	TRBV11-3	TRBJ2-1	CASSLARLAGAGGAYNEQFF
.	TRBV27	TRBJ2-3	CASSLGFQGHADTQYF
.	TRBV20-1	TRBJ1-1	CSAHHSQDEAFF
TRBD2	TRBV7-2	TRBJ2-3	CASSLPLAGKTTSTDTQYF
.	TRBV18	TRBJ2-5	CASSPAPLRETQYF
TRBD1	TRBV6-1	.	CASSESQQTGNEQYF
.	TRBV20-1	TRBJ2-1	CSAWSGATYNEQFF
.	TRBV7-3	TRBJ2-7	CASSLVGKPPMSVYEQYF
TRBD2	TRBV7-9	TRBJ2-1	CASSPPEGRERNEQFF
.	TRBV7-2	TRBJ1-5	CASSLGERYQPQHF